The 17 T cell receptor beta chains below come from one sample, sequenced in a study of blood T cell repertoires in COVID-19. Here immunoSEQ multiplex PCR was the method, and the copy in TCRdb shows in-frame clones only, minus some. The repertoire includes 90,000 to 120,000 clones, 84% of them detected once, and roughly 4.6% sits in the top ten. The sample comprised peripheral blood. The receptors were gathered from a human donor in a cohort sampled during active COVID-19.

The chain links TRBV19 to TRBJ2-6, with 8 bases matching TRBD1. CDR1 is LNHDA, CDR2 SQIVND, per germline (reference sequence). The CDR3 loop spans 16 amino acids. J lost 0 bases, V lost 8 bases, and 6 bases had no gene match. CDR3 loop: CASAGQASSGANVLTF. In DNA form, the CDR3 reads TGTGCCAGTGCGGGACAGGCCAGCTCTGGGGCCAACGTCCTGACTTTC.

The chain uses TRBV7-2 and TRBJ1-2; 8 bases map to TRBD1. The CDR3 runs 16 residues. V shed 1 base and J 4 bases; nucleotides not matched to a gene: 8. From germline, CDR1 is SGHTA and CDR2 FQGNSA. CDR3: CASSLDLQGGLYGYTF. The DNA for the CDR3 is TGTGCCAGCAGCTTAGATTTACAGGGGGGCCTCTATGGCTACACCTTC.

This clone appeared once. The rearrangement joins TRBV6-6 to TRBJ1-5; a weak D match, TRBD1 (6 bases). Germline lookup yields CDR1 MNHNY and CDR2 SVGAGI (reference sequence). Trimming pared 2 bases from V and 2 bases from J, leaving 13 bases between. The CDR3 totals 16 residues. The CDR3 loop reads CASSYPTGSGNQPQHF. CDR3 DNA sequence: TGTGCCAGCAGTTACCCTACAGGGTCGGGCAATCAGCCCCAGCATTTT.

This clone was seen just once. The V call is TRBV7-9, the J call TRBJ2-2, with a weak D call TRBD1 (5 bases). The V and J ends lost 5 bases and 6 bases respectively, with 16 bases between them. This CDR3 is built from 15 residues. Looked up from germline, CDR1 is SEHNR and CDR2 is FQNEAQ (reference sequence). The DNA for the CDR3 is TGTGCCAGCAGCCGAGACAGTCTTGGGGCCGGGGAGCTGTTTTTT. It specifies CASSRDSLGAGELFF.

CDR3 in DNA: TGTGCCAGCAGCTTAATCGGACAGGGGGCGGTCGAGCAGTACGTC. This encodes CASSLIGQGAVEQYV. V gene TRBV5-4 combines with J gene TRBJ2-7; 11 nucleotides agree with TRBD1. V lost 2 bases to trimming and J lost 6 bases; unmatched junction nucleotides: 7. The CDR3 has 15 residues. Germline lookup yields CDR1 SGHNT and CDR2 YYREEE (reference sequence).

Notes on this clone: The same CDR3 arises from other DNA sequences in this sample as well. J is TRBJ2-7 and V is TRBV28; TRBD1 agrees at 9 bases. Germline CDR1 is MDHEN and CDR2 is SYDVKM. The junction had 0 bases not matched to a gene; V was cut back by 3 bases and J by 0 bases. The CDR3 runs to 14 residues. CDR3 nucleotide sequence: TGTGCCAGCAGTTTGACAGGGGGCTCCTACGAGCAGTACTTC. This sequence encodes CASSLTGGSYEQYF.

The rearrangement joins TRBV5-4 to TRBJ2-7, with D tentatively TRBD2 (5 bases). Germline V lookup: CDR1 SGHNT, CDR2 YYREEE (reference sequence). There are 13 residues in the CDR3. Trimming left V 1 base short and J 2 bases short, with 7 bases between. CDR3 protein: CASSLYGAYEQYV. The DNA for the CDR3 is TGTGCCAGCAGCTTGTACGGGGCCTACGAGCAGTACGTC.

The chain is built from TRBV11-2 and TRBJ1-1; 7 bases match TRBD1. Germline-derived CDR1 and CDR2 are SGHAT and FQNNGV. The CDR3 runs 19 residues. V lost 5 bases, J lost 1 base, and 19 bases stayed unmatched. The CDR3 protein is CASSPTWTGWAPENTEAFF. In DNA, the CDR3 is TGTGCCAGCAGCCCCACTTGGACAGGTTGGGCCCCTGAGAACACTGAAGCTTTCTTT.

CDR3 amino acids: CASSLALGELFF. The CDR3 nucleotides read TGTGCCAGCAGTTTAGCGCTAGGGGAACTGTTTTTT. The V call is TRBV12-3 or TRBV12-4, the J call TRBJ1-4; possible D gene TRBD1, 5 bases. Trimming pared 0 bases from V and 12 bases from J, leaving 8 bases between. The CDR3 has 12 amino acids.

The gene calls are TRBV19 and TRBJ2-5, with 8 bases fitting TRBD1. CDR1 and CDR2 from the germline V gene are LNHDA and SQIVND (reference sequence). This CDR3 has 15 amino acids. V gave up 9 bases and J gave up 3 bases; unmatched junction bases: 12. The CDR3 sequence: CASGGTGLPEETQYF. The CDR3 coding sequence is TGTGCCAGCGGCGGGACAGGCCTCCCTGAAGAGACCCAGTACTTC.

The CDR3 spells CASSADSGTEAFF. DNA of the CDR3: TGTGCCAGCAGCGCGGACTCGGGCACTGAAGCTTTCTTT. This rearrangement joins TRBV13 to TRBJ1-1; D gene ambiguous. This CDR3 is built from 13 residues. Trimming took off 5 bases at V and 4 bases at J, with 11 bases between the two ends. The germline V gene encodes CDR1 PRHDT and CDR2 FYEKMQ (reference sequence). The full variable domain, rest sourced from reference TRBV13 and TRBJ1-1, is AAGVIQSPRHLIKEKRETATLKCYPIPRHDTVYWYQQGPGQDPQFLISFYEKMQSDKGSIPDRFSAQQFSDYHSELNMSSLELGDSALYFCASSADSGTEAFFGQGTRLTVV.

This chain joins TRBV10-3 and TRBJ1-1; D perhaps matches TRBD1 (6 bases). The V end was cut by 3 bases, the J end by 6 bases, with 17 bases between. The CDR3 loop spans 15 amino acids. From germline, CDR1 is ENHRY and CDR2 SYGVKD. The CDR3 DNA follows: TGTGCCATCAGTGACCCAACTGGGGGACACGCTGAAGCTTTCTTT. It specifies CAISDPTGGHAEAFF.

The V call is TRBV7-7, the J call TRBJ2-3; D ambiguous. V shed 1 base and J shed 2 bases, with 10 bases lying between them. The CDR3 has 15 residues. Germline V gene lookup returns CDR1 SSHAT and CDR2 FNYEAQ (reference sequence). This chain's CDR3 is CASSLGASYTDTQYF. The CDR3 nucleotides read TGTGCCAGCAGCTTAGGGGCCTCCTACACAGATACGCAGTATTTT. The variable domain in full, completed from reference TRBV7-7 and TRBJ2-3, reads GAGVSQSPRYKVTKRGQDVTLRCDPISSHATLYWYQQALGQGPEFLTYFNYEAQPDKSGLPSDRFSAERPEGSISTLTIQRTEQRDSAMYRCASSLGASYTDTQYFGPGTRLTVL.

This sequence joins TRBV6-5 and TRBJ2-7, with unresolved D. Germline CDR1 reads MNHEY; CDR2 reads SVGAGI. This CDR3 has 14 residues. V was clipped by 0 bases and J by 1 base, with 7 bases between them. As DNA, the CDR3 is TGTGCCAGCAGTTACTCTGTCCAGTCCTACGAGCAGTACTTC. It specifies CASSYSVQSYEQYF.

V and J are TRBV11-2 and TRBJ1-2; the match to TRBD1 covers 9 bases. This CDR3 contains 14 residues. The germline CDR1 and CDR2 sequences are SGHAT and FQNNGV. The V gene end was trimmed by 5 bases and the J gene end by 8 bases; junction bases not matched to a gene: 9. CDR3: CASSQDRGTRGYTF. As DNA, the CDR3 is TGTGCCAGCAGCCAGGACAGGGGAACGAGAGGCTACACCTTC.

This chain joins TRBV18 and TRBJ2-7; 14 bases map to TRBD2. V gave up 3 bases and J gave up 0 bases; unmatched junction bases: 1. Germline CDR1 reads KGHSH; CDR2 reads LQKENI. The CDR3 has 16 amino acids. The DNA of the CDR3 is TGTGCCAGCTCACCTGGGACTAGCGGGAGCTCCTACGAGCAGTACTTC. Protein sequence: CASSPGTSGSSYEQYF.

V is TRBV25-1 and J is TRBJ2-7; 9 bases are shared with TRBD1. The CDR3 sequence is 13 residues long. V shed 4 bases and J 5 bases; nucleotides not matched to a gene: 3. Germline assignment: CDR1 MGHDK and CDR2 SYGVNS. The CDR3 loop is CASSGWDRDEQYF. The CDR3 DNA sequence: TGTGCCAGCAGTGGCTGGGACAGGGACGAGCAGTACTTC.